This T cell receptor (beta chain) was identified during a study of early T cells in non-severe SARS-CoV-2 infection. Study-level background: Bulk RNA from unsorted whole blood was sequenced; chains were unpaired.

Ten or more counts support this clonotype. Each CDR3 protein gets one entry after TCRdb re-called the 5' RACE reads with MiXCR. This table holds tens of thousands of distinct CDR3 sequences, 5.5% to 8% found once. Deletions cut 1 base from V and 1 base from J, with 15 bases between. Germline V gene lookup returns CDR1 DFQATT and CDR2 SNEGSKA (reference sequence). The CDR3 is 16 amino acids. Specimen: whole blood. This sequence originates from an adult who was a healthcare worker with PCR-confirmed SARS-CoV-2 infection or an uninfected control (not recorded which). The V and J genes are TRBV20-1 and TRBJ2-3; the D gene is possibly TRBD2 (6 bases). The CDR3 loop is CSARGAGGSRTDTQYF. The CDR3 nucleotides are TGCAGTGCTAGAGGAGCGGGCGGGTCCCGCACAGATACGCAGTATTTT.